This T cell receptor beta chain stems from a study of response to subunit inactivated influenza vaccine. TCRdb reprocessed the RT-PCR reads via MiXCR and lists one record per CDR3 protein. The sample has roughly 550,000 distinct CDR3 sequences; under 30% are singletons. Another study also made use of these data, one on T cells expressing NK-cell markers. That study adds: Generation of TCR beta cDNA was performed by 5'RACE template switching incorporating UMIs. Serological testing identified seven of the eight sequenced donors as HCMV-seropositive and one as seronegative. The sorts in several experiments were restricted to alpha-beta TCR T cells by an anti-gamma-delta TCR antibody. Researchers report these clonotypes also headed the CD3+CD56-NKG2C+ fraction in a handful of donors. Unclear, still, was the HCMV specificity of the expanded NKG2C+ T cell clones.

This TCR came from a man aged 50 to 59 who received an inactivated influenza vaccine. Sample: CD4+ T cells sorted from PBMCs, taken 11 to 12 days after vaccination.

The CDR3 coding sequence is TGTGCCAGCAGTTTAGACGGAAGACTGTTTTTT. Its protein is CASSLDGRLFF. The V gene is TRBV12-3 or TRBV12-4, the J gene TRBJ1-4; D is undetermined. CDR3 length: 11 amino acids. V lost 1 base and J lost 13, with 7 bases in between.